These 19 T cell receptor delta chains were all obtained from the same sample, sequenced in a study of gamma-delta chains in newborns, infants, children (dated by TCRdb to the late 2010s). The run used an Illumina MiSeq. TCRdb reran clone calling on the public reads with CATT; rows sharing one DNA sequence were then combined. Here the sample has more than 6,500 delta-chain clones; over 2% occur a single time. The ten biggest clones cover approximately 9.9% of the sample. The sample taken for sequencing was blood. Receptors originate from a child who was a newborn, infant or young child, either healthy, febrile or measles-vaccinated (not recorded which).

This clone occurred a few times. For this DNA, TCRdb reports the protein of a much larger clone, which diverges at residue 16, most likely from a read error; the protein presented here is translated directly from the DNA. The rearrangement uses TRAV29/DV5 and TRDJ1, with 7 bases aligning to TRDD3. The CDR3 sequence is 18 residues long. Germline CDR1 reads NSMFDY; CDR2 reads ISSIKDK. The CDR3 protein is CAAKGGPGDMGYTDKPIF. The CDR3 DNA follows: TGTGCAGCAAAGGGGGGGCCTGGGGATATGGGGTACACCGATAAACCCATCTTT.

In regard to this clone: A much bigger clone sits one base away, suggesting this may be a read error. Different DNA sequences within this sample yield the same CDR3. The chain combines TRDV2 with TRDJ2; 9 positions agree with TRDD3. The CDR3 sequence is 17 residues long. CDR1 and CDR2 (germline): GEAIGNYY, EKD. This CDR3 is CACDKLGDGTLTAQLFF. CDR3 nucleotides: TGTGCCTGTGACAAGCTGGGGGATGGGACTTTGACAGCGCAACTCTTCTTT.

The table lists this clone with a few counts. The protein given by TCRdb reflects a much larger clone and differs at residue 10 from this DNA's translation, likely from a read error; the protein shown is the DNA's translation. V gene TRDV2 combines with J gene TRDJ1, with 8 bases lining up with TRDD3. The CDR3 has 14 residues. Germline V gene sequence: CDR1 GEAIGNYY, CDR2 EKD. Trimming took 2 bases from V and 6 from J; bases not matched to a gene: 7. CDR3 sequence reads: CACDIGIRAYKLIF. CDR3 DNA: TGTGCCTGTGACATCGGGATACGCGCCTATAAACTCATCTTT.

This clone counts as medium-sized. At one boundary the junction diverges from the germline segment, which might be a read error. Distinct nucleotide sequences in the sample also encode this CDR3. This chain connects TRAV29/DV5 to TRDJ3, with 9 bases lining up with TRDD3. This CDR3 spans 18 amino acids. Germline V gene sequence: CDR1 NSMFDY, CDR2 ISSIKDK. CDR3: CAASALGGYSWDTRQMFF. CDR3 coding DNA: TGTGCAGCAAGCGCGTTAGGGGGATACTCCTGGGACACCCGACAGATGTTCTTC.

There are a few counts of this clone. This may be a read error: a much more frequent sequence differs by one nucleotide. The chain links TRDV1 to TRDJ1, with TRDD2 matching 9 bases. J lost 3 bases, V lost 3 bases, and 23 bases had no gene match. Germline V gives CDR1 TSWWSYY, CDR2 QGS. CDR3 length equals 21 residues. CDR3 region: CALGDRLPTWSSGLYADKLIF. Written as DNA, the CDR3 is TGTGCTCTTGGGGATCGCCTTCCTACGTGGTCCTCGGGACTGTACGCCGATAAACTCATCTTT.

This clone was observed a few times. The TCRdb protein comes from a much larger clone and disagrees with this DNA's translation at residue 7, likely due to a read error; the protein given here is derived from the DNA. V and J are TRDV2 and TRDJ1; no clear D. The CDR3 loop spans 14 amino acids. V lost 3 bases to trimming and J lost 3 bases, with 13 bases between them. Germline V gene lookup returns CDR1 GEAIGNYY and CDR2 EKD. CDR3: CACDALMRADKLIF. CDR3 nucleotide sequence: TGTGCCTGTGACGCCTTGATGCGCGCCGATAAACTCATCTTT.

This clone was recorded a few times. A much larger clone lies one base from this, so it may be a read error. Other DNA sequences in this specimen translate into the identical CDR3. The chain uses TRDV2 and TRDJ3; 11 bases line up with TRDD3. The CDR3 has 18 amino acids. CDR1 is GEAIGNYY, CDR2 EKD, per germline. J was trimmed by 1 base and V by 2 bases; bases with no gene match: 3. CDR3 protein: CACDILGDSSWDTRQMFF. The DNA for the CDR3 is TGTGCCTGTGACATACTGGGGGATAGTTCCTGGGACACCCGACAGATGTTTTTC.

This clone was detected only a few times. TCRdb assigns this DNA the protein of a much larger clone, which departs from its translation at residue 15; this likely reflects a read error, and the protein shown comes from translating the DNA. The chain links TRDV1 to TRDJ1; perhaps TRDD2 as D (5 bases). The CDR3 totals 20 residues. Germline V gene sequence: CDR1 TSWWSYY, CDR2 QGS. Trimming left V 4 bases short and J 3 bases short, with 30 bases between. The DNA of the CDR3 is TGTGCTCTTGGGGTTGGAGGCTACTCGGCGGATCCTATGTACGCCGATAAACTCATCTTT. Its protein product is CALGVGGYSADPMYADKLIF.

This clone was counted only a few times. The translation of this DNA and the TCRdb protein of a much larger clone differ at residue 9, probably owing to a read error; the protein shown here is translated from the DNA. This sequence joins TRDV2 and TRDJ1; 7 bases line up with TRDD3. CDR3 length equals 15 residues. Germline-derived CDR1 and CDR2 are GEAIGNYY and EKD. With V trimmed by 2 bases and J by 1 base, 6 bases remained unmatched. The CDR3 loop reads CACDRGDSITDKLIF. In nucleotides, the CDR3 is TGTGCCTGTGACAGGGGGGATTCCATCACCGATAAACTCATCTTT.

This clone is classed as medium-sized. The sample holds other DNA sequences that translate to the same CDR3. V and J are TRDV2 and TRDJ3, with 10 bases fitting TRDD3. V dropped 0 bases and J dropped 3; count of bases not matched to a gene: 4. The CDR3 runs 18 residues. From germline, CDR1 is GEAIGNYY and CDR2 EKD. The CDR3 DNA reads as TGTGCCTGTGACACCGGGCGGGGGATACGCTGGGACACCCGACAGATGTTTTTC. It encodes CACDTGRGIRWDTRQMFF.

Only a few counts were recorded for this clone. This clone may be a read error of a much larger clone one base away. Other DNA sequences in this sample translate to the same CDR3. The chain joins TRDV2 to TRDJ3; TRDD3 aligns across 11 bases. Germline V gene sequence: CDR1 GEAIGNYY, CDR2 EKD. CDR3 size: 20 residues. The CDR3: CACDTYWGIKSSWDTRQMFF. DNA of the CDR3: TGTGCCTGCGACACCTACTGGGGGATAAAAAGCTCCTGGGACACCCGACAGATGTTTTTC.

This clone is termed medium-sized. A read error may be the cause here, since a much bigger clone is one base away. At the DNA level, this CDR3 is encoded by other sequences in the same sample as well. The chain joins TRDV2 to TRDJ3; 11 positions match TRDD3. CDR3 length equals 17 residues. Germline V lookup: CDR1 GEAIGNYY, CDR2 EKD. The CDR3 nucleotides are TGTGCCTGTGACACCGCTGGGGGATACTGGGACACCCGACAGATGTTCTTC. It translates to CACDTAGGYWDTRQMFF.

This clone showed up just a few times. A far more abundant clone sits one base away, making this likely a read error. Other DNA sequences in this specimen translate into the identical CDR3. The V gene is TRDV2, the J gene TRDJ1, with 7 bases lining up with TRDD3. Looked up from germline, CDR1 is GEAIGNYY and CDR2 is EKD. This CDR3 contains 16 residues. The CDR3 loop is CACDIAGGPYTDKLIF. In DNA, the CDR3 is TGTGCCTGTGACATCGCTGGGGGTCCCTACACTGATAAACTCATCTTT.

Remarks on this clone: TCRdb's protein, taken from a much larger clone, differs from this DNA's translation at residue 9, likely owing to a read error; the protein displayed comes from the DNA. The CDR3 nucleotides are TGTGCCTGTGACACCTGGGCCCAAGTGGGCACCGATAAACTCATCTTT. Protein: CACDTWAQVGTDKLIF. This rearrangement joins TRDV2 to TRDJ1; D gene uncertain. The CDR3 is made up of 16 amino acids. Looked up from germline, CDR1 is GEAIGNYY and CDR2 is EKD. V dropped 0 bases and J dropped 1 base, with 14 bases sitting between them.

About this clone: The protein given in TCRdb and the translation of the DNA differ at residue 16, and the sequence presented here derives from the DNA. This chain connects TRDV1 to TRDJ1; D is unresolved. Germline V gene data show CDR1 as TSWWSYY and CDR2 as QGS. The CDR3 is 20 residues long. CDR3 coding DNA: TGTGCTCTTGGGGAACCCCCTAGATATCGCAACAGGTTAGACACCTATAAACTCATCTTT. The encoded protein is CALGEPPRYRNRLDTYKLIF.

This clone is categorized as medium-sized (0.01 to 0.1%). Other DNA variants within this sample encode the same CDR3. The rearrangement joins TRDV2 to TRDJ3; 8 nucleotides match TRDD3. The CDR3 sequence is 20 residues long. After removal of 0 bases from V and 0 bases from J, the junction contained 9 bases not matched to a gene. Per the germline V gene, CDR1 is GEAIGNYY and CDR2 is EKD. Here the CDR3 DNA reads TGTGCCTGTGACACCGCGTACTGGGGGCCGAGCTCCTGGGACACCCGACAGATGTTTTTC. Translated, it gives CACDTAYWGPSSWDTRQMFF.

A few counts support this clone. This sequence may be a read error, since a much larger clone differs from it by one base. Different DNA sequences within this sample yield the same CDR3. V gene TRDV2 combines with J gene TRDJ1, with TRDD3 matching 13 bases. J gave up 8 bases and V 0 bases, and 8 bases lay outside the gene matches. Germline CDR1 reads GEAIGNYY; CDR2 reads EKD. The CDR3 spans 16 residues. This CDR3 reads CACDTEDWGIRLKLIF. The DNA for the CDR3 is TGTGCCTGTGACACCGAGGACTGGGGGATACGCCTAAAACTCATCTTT.

Of note for this clone: The mismatch at residue 18 between this DNA's translation and the TCRdb protein of a much larger clone likely reflects a read error; the protein shown is translated from the DNA. The chain has TRDV2 and TRDJ3; 8 bases line up with TRDD3. Germline V gene lookup returns CDR1 GEAIGNYY and CDR2 EKD. CDR3 length equals 20 residues. The CDR3 nucleotides read TGTGCCTGTGACAAAATACTGGGGGTTCTGAGCTCCTGGGACACCCGACAGACGTTTTTC. Encoded protein: CACDKILGVLSSWDTRQTFF.

This clone has just a few counts. The TCRdb protein comes from a much larger clone and disagrees with this DNA's translation at residue 8, likely due to a read error; the protein given here is derived from the DNA. Other nucleotide sequences from this sample produce the same CDR3. This chain uses TRDV2 with TRDJ3; perhaps TRDD3 as D (5 bases). Germline assignment: CDR1 GEAIGNYY and CDR2 EKD. V was cut by 0 bases and J by 0 bases, with 11 bases left in between. The CDR3 is 18 residues long. The CDR3: CACDTAGASSWDTRQMFF. Written as DNA, the CDR3 is TGTGCCTGTGACACCGCGGGGGCAAGCTCCTGGGACACCCGACAGATGTTTTTC.